This entry lists 25 T cell receptor beta chains sequenced from one sample in a study of patients and donors after allogeneic stem cell transplantation. In TCRdb, the RT-PCR reads were re-called with MiXCR into one record per CDR3 protein. Among roughly 940,000 distinct CDR3 sequences listed, roughly 17% were seen once. The sequencing input was blood, either unsorted or a sorted T cell fraction (not recorded which). Receptor source: a human donor who was either an allogeneic HSCT recipient or a stem cell or donor lymphocyte infusion donor (not recorded which). It is not recorded whose cells these are; they may come from a transplant donor.

This clonotype turned up a few times. This sequence joins TRBV20-1 and TRBJ2-1; D is unresolved. This CDR3 spans 13 amino acids. V lost 1 base and J lost 4, with 8 bases in between. Germline CDR1 and CDR2: DFQATT and SNEGSKA (reference sequence). The CDR3 DNA reads TGCAGTGCTAGAGCCCCAACATACAATGAGCAGTTCTTC. It translates to CSARAPTYNEQFF.

The CDR3 protein is CASSERSTGGTRETQYF. The CDR3 nucleotides read TGTGCCAGCAGTGAACGGAGCACAGGAGGTACACGGGAGACCCAGTACTTC. The V and J genes are TRBV25-1 and TRBJ2-5; D is possibly TRBD1 or TRBD2 (5 bases each). Germline values: CDR1 MGHDK, CDR2 SYGVNS. V was trimmed by 2 bases and J by 5 bases, leaving 21 bases between them. The length of the CDR3 is 17 residues.

V is TRBV9 and J is TRBJ2-1; D perhaps matches TRBD1 (6 bases). The ends were cut back, 0 bases at V and 3 bases at J, with 13 bases in the middle. This CDR3 spans 16 amino acids. Looked up from germline, CDR1 is SGDLS and CDR2 is YYNGEE. CDR3 protein: CASSVGSGADYNEQFF. CDR3 bases: TGTGCCAGCAGCGTAGGTTCAGGGGCTGACTACAATGAGCAGTTCTTC.

A few counts support this clonotype. This chain uses TRBV9 with TRBJ2-7; 9 bases fit TRBD1. The CDR3 totals 14 residues. After removal of 3 bases from V and 5 bases from J, the junction contained 6 bases not matched to a gene. Germline V CDR1 and CDR2: SGDLS, YYNGEE. The CDR3 loop is CASSADTGGHEQYF. The CDR3 nucleotides are TGTGCCAGCAGCGCCGACACAGGGGGCCACGAGCAGTACTTC.

This clonotype was detected only a few times. The CDR3, as DNA: TGTGCCAGCAGCTTTAGGGCCGCGGGGGACAATGAGCAGTTCTTC. Translating it yields CASSFRAAGDNEQFF. V gene TRBV7-9 combines with J gene TRBJ2-1, with TRBD2 matching over 7 bases. With V trimmed by 3 bases and J by 5 bases, 7 bases remained unmatched. CDR3 size: 15 residues. Germline lookup yields CDR1 SEHNR and CDR2 FQNEAQ (reference sequence). Full variable domain (outside the CDR3, taken from reference TRBV7-9 and TRBJ2-1): DTGVSQNPRHKITKRGQNVTFRCDPISEHNRLYWYRQTLGQGPEFLTYFQNEAQLEKSRLLSDRFSAERPKGSFSTLEIQRTEQGDSAMYLCASSFRAAGDNEQFFGPGTRLTVL.

In its sample, this clonotype was seen a few times. This chain links TRBV5-1 with TRBJ2-7; D may match TRBD1 or TRBD2 (5 bases each). Germline V gene data show CDR1 as SGHRS and CDR2 as YFSETQ. Trimming took 2 bases from V and 3 from J, leaving 9 bases between them. This CDR3 contains 13 residues. CDR3 DNA: TGCGCCAGCAGCTTCGAGGGGCGCTACGAGCAGTACTTC. It translates to CASSFEGRYEQYF.

The chain is built from TRBV20-1 and TRBJ2-5, with D possibly TRBD2 on 6 matching bases. Between the trimmed V and J ends, which lost 2 bases and 3 bases, there was a span of 10 bases. Per germline, CDR1 DFQATT and CDR2 SNEGSKA (reference sequence). This CDR3 is 13 amino acids long. CDR3 bases: TGCAGTGCTAGAAGGGTAGCGGAAGAGACCCAGTACTTC. Translating gives CSARRVAEETQYF.

This clonotype was seen a handful of times. This chain uses TRBV5-1 with TRBJ2-7; 10 nucleotides align to TRBD1. The V gene end was trimmed by 4 bases and the J gene end by 7 bases; junction bases not matched to a gene: 8. This CDR3 has 14 amino acids. The V gene's germline CDR1 is SGHRS and CDR2 YFSETQ. Here the CDR3 DNA reads TGCGCCAGCAGCCGGACCGGGACAGGGGATGAGCAGTACTTC. Residues: CASSRTGTGDEQYF.

This clonotype was seen a handful of times. The rearrangement links TRBV4-3 to TRBJ2-1, with TRBD1 matching over 7 bases. The CDR3 sequence is 15 residues long. Trimming removed 4 bases from V and 0 bases from J; junction bases left unmatched: 3. Germline assignment: CDR1 LGHNA and CDR2 YSLEER. CDR3 protein: CASSLDRVSYNEQFF. Written as DNA, the CDR3 is TGCGCCAGCAGCCTTGACAGGGTCTCCTACAATGAGCAGTTCTTC.

This clonotype was counted ten times or more. The chain employs TRBV12-3 or TRBV12-4 and TRBJ1-6, with 7 bases that match TRBD1. Trimming cost V 7 bases and J 6 bases; bases outside gene matches: 6. The length of the CDR3 is 14 residues. CDR3 coding DNA: TGTGCCAGCAACAGGGGAGCGGGTAATTCACCCCTCCACTTT. It yields the protein CASNRGAGNSPLHF.

In this sample, this clonotype turned up a few times. The V call is TRBV11-3, the J call TRBJ2-7, with D perhaps given as TRBD1 or TRBD2 (5 bases each). This CDR3 region has 11 residues. Trimming took off 5 bases at V and 12 bases at J, with 14 bases between the two ends. Germline V lookup: CDR1 SGHNT, CDR2 YENEEA. DNA of the CDR3: TGTGCCAGCAGCCCTGGGGGAGACCGGTACTTC. Its protein product is CASSPGGDRYF.

This clonotype was observed once. The genes are TRBV20-1 and TRBJ2-3; D is possibly TRBD2 (5 bases). With 3 bases removed from V and 3 bases from J, the gap between germline ends came to 13 bases. The CDR3 is made up of 14 amino acids. Germline CDR1 and CDR2: DFQATT and SNEGSKA (reference sequence). In DNA form, the CDR3 reads TGCAGTGCTAGGGGGTTACGCGGGACAGATACGCAGTATTTT. As protein: CSARGLRGTDTQYF.

A few counts support this clonotype. The V call is TRBV25-1, the J call TRBJ2-1; 9 bases map to TRBD2. V shed 11 bases, J shed 2 bases, and the junction held 1 base outside the gene matches. Germline assignment: CDR1 MGHDK and CDR2 SYGVNS. The CDR3 covers 12 residues. The CDR3 is CAGGGAYNEQFF. CDR3 bases: TGTGCCGGCGGGGGGGCCTACAATGAGCAGTTCTTC.

The chain links TRBV15 to TRBJ2-5; TRBD1 matches 7 bases. The CDR3 contains 17 residues. CDR1 is LNHNV, CDR2 YYDKDF, per germline (reference sequence). Trimming took 1 base from V and 2 from J; bases not matched to a gene: 10. For the CDR3, the DNA is TGTGCCACCAGCAGAGCTCGGACAGGCGGATTACAAGAGACCCAGTACTTC. Translated: CATSRARTGGLQETQYF.

This sequence joins TRBV4-1 and TRBJ1-3; D remains ambiguous. CDR3 length equals 13 residues. The V and J ends lost 4 bases and 4 bases respectively, with 8 bases between them. Germline V gene lookup returns CDR1 MGHRA and CDR2 YSYEKL. The CDR3: CASSPNAGNTIYF. The CDR3 coding sequence is TGCGCCAGCAGCCCGAACGCCGGAAACACCATATATTTT.

V is TRBV24-1 and J is TRBJ2-1; the match to TRBD1 covers 12 bases. The V segment lost 0 bases and the J segment 6 bases; nucleotides outside the gene matches: 2. Germline-derived CDR1 and CDR2 are KGHDR and SFDVKD. The length of the CDR3 is 16 residues. The CDR3: CATSDLGTGGSNEQFF. CDR3 in DNA: TGTGCCACCAGTGATTTGGGGACAGGGGGCTCCAATGAGCAGTTCTTC.

The chain joins TRBV7-9 to TRBJ2-2, with D possibly being TRBD1 (6 bases). CDR1 SEHNR and CDR2 FQNEAQ come from the germline V gene (reference sequence). V lost 5 bases to trimming and J lost 2 bases, with 15 bases between them. This CDR3 spans 16 amino acids. The CDR3 DNA is TGTGCCAGCAGCCCGCAACAGGGCTCCAACACCGGGGAGCTGTTTTTT. Translating gives CASSPQQGSNTGELFF.

V gene TRBV27 combines with J gene TRBJ1-1; D unresolved. The CDR3 extends over 14 amino acids. The V gene's germline CDR1 is MNHEY and CDR2 SMNVEV (reference sequence). V was trimmed by 6 bases and J by 5 bases, leaving 16 bases between them. The CDR3 reads CASRLAITGTEAFF. CDR3 coding DNA: TGTGCCAGCAGACTGGCCATTACGGGGACTGAAGCTTTCTTT.

This clonotype was counted many times. The V and J genes are TRBV24-1 and TRBJ1-1; the D gene is possibly TRBD1 (5 bases). Germline V gene lookup returns CDR1 KGHDR and CDR2 SFDVKD. The ends were cut back, 3 bases at V and 1 base at J, with 11 bases in the middle. CDR3 length: 15 amino acids. In DNA form, the CDR3 reads TGTGCCACCAGTGATGCCGGGACGGCGAACACTGAAGCTTTCTTT. This encodes CATSDAGTANTEAFF.

The rearrangement uses TRBV24-1 and TRBJ2-2, with 10 positions matching TRBD1. Germline V lookup: CDR1 KGHDR, CDR2 SFDVKD. J was trimmed by 5 bases and V by 7 bases; bases with no gene match: 3. The CDR3 length is 14 residues. CDR3 nucleotides: TGTGCCACCAGGGAGGGACAGGGGACCGGGGAGCTGTTTTTT. Translated, it gives CATREGQGTGELFF.

This clonotype has a handful of counts. The chain combines TRBV5-1 with TRBJ2-4; D could derive from TRBD1 or TRBD2 (5 bases each). The CDR3 runs to 14 residues. Trimming shortened V by 4 bases and J by 0 bases, and 8 bases separated the two germline ends. Germline V gene data show CDR1 as SGHRS and CDR2 as YFSETQ. The chain's CDR3 is CASSGGVAKNIQYF. Here the CDR3 DNA reads TGCGCCAGCAGCGGGGGAGTAGCCAAAAACATTCAGTACTTC.

This clonotype was found a few times. The chain combines TRBV5-1 with TRBJ2-5; 11 nucleotides align to TRBD2. CDR1 and CDR2 (germline): SGHRS, YFSETQ. The CDR3 is 16 residues long. J gave up 5 bases and V 1 base, and 7 bases lay outside the gene matches. For the CDR3, the DNA is TGCGCCAGCAGCTTGATTAGCGGGAGGGCCGGGGAGACCCAGTACTTC. Amino acids: CASSLISGRAGETQYF. Full variable domain (missing parts from reference TRBV5-1 and TRBJ2-5): KAGVTQTPRYLIKTRGQQVTLSCSPISGHRSVSWYQQTPGQGLQFLFEYFSETQRNKGNFPGRFSGRQFSNSRSEMNVSTLELGDSALYLCASSLISGRAGETQYFGPGTRLLVL.

A few counts support this clonotype. This chain uses TRBV5-1 with TRBJ1-4; 10 nucleotides line up with TRBD1. With 4 bases clipped from V and 8 bases from J, the junction kept 11 bases outside the gene matches. This CDR3 is 16 amino acids long. CDR1 and CDR2 (germline): SGHRS, YFSETQ. The CDR3 spells CASSRKTGQGDEKLFF. CDR3 nucleotides: TGCGCCAGCAGCCGGAAGACTGGACAGGGGGACGAAAAACTGTTTTTT.

This clonotype was counted only a few times. The gene calls are TRBV7-2 and TRBJ2-2; D is uncertain. The CDR3 spans 15 residues. V lost 7 bases and J 0 bases, leaving 12 bases between the germline ends. Germline-derived CDR1 and CDR2 are SGHTA and FQGNSA. For the CDR3, the DNA is TGTGCCAGCACCAAGAACCCAGCGAACACCGGGGAGCTGTTTTTT. Protein sequence: CASTKNPANTGELFF.

In this sample, this clonotype turned up a few times. This chain connects TRBV15 to TRBJ1-2; possible D gene TRBD1, 5 bases. Germline CDR1 LNHNV, CDR2 YYDKDF (reference sequence). Trimming shortened V by 1 base and J by 7 bases, and 22 bases separated the two germline ends. The CDR3 contains 17 residues. The DNA for the CDR3 is TGTGCCACCAGCAGAGCGGCAGGGTCGATCAATAGGGGTGGCTACACCTTC. It codes for CATSRAAGSINRGGYTF.